A single T cell receptor (beta chain) is shown here with its context. What antigen it recognizes has not been identified. No base quality information exists; no much larger clone differs at one position. The sequencer was an Illumina HiSeq 1500. TCRdb itself trimmed the public reads at Q25 with fastp, ran MiXCR and retained productive beta chains. Rows are unified per CDR3 protein, each entry keeping the most common DNA and genes. In this sample the table shows more than 400,000 distinct CDR3 sequences, about 30% of which occur a single time. Of the sample, around 14% falls within the top ten clones. CDR1 and CDR2 are drawn from the germline V gene: SNHLY, FYNNEI. V is cut by 7 bases and J by 0 bases, and the space between the germline ends is 13 bases. From the cysteine through the phenylalanine, the CDR3 covers 15 amino acids. Solely the CDR3 DNA is kept, with 45 bases framed from the first base. This record belongs to a study of T cell repertoires in cytomegalovirus infection (dated by TCRdb to between 2018 and 2021). Describing the broader study: Because public TCR beta signatures pointed to carriage of CMV infection together with the matching HLA type, the HLA type of each donor mattered for the analysis.

General study outcomes and caveats: In both this cohort and an independent roughly 350-donor cohort, the cumulative frequency of public TCR beta family members distinguished carriers of CMV infection plus the relevant HLA type. The ex vivo response was dominated by HLA-C-restricted CMV-specific TCR beta clonotypes, which also provided the single most frequent clonotype in two of eight donors.

The receptor comes from a human donor in good health (CMV status not recorded). Some clones in this sample may be carry-over from other donors' samples. This sequence uses TRBV2 and TRBJ2-1; matching of 5 bases hints at TRBD1 as the D gene. Sequencing used PBMCs. The DNA is as follows: TGTGCCAGCAATCCAGGGCCGAGCTCCTACAATGAGCAGTTCTTC. It translates to CASNPGPSSYNEQFF.